This T cell receptor (beta chain) was found in a study of T cell responses to AZD1222 COVID-19 vaccine. The protocol was immunoSEQ multiplex PCR, while the TCRdb copy is restricted to in-frame clones and leaves out a portion. In the table there are about 140,000 clones, approximately 90% of which are singletons. J lost 4 bases, V lost 0 bases, and 14 bases had no gene match. The CDR3 spans 19 residues. Germline CDR1 reads SGDLS; CDR2 reads YYNGEE. The source material was peripheral blood, sampled 28 days after the second AZD1222 dose. The TCR sequence derives from an adult who received the AZD1222 COVID-19 vaccine. V and J are TRBV9 and TRBJ2-1, with 9 bases fitting TRBD1. The CDR3 DNA sequence: TGTGCCAGCAGCGTAGGACGCGGGACAGGGACACCTCGGTACAATGAGCAGTTCTTC. This encodes CASSVGRGTGTPRYNEQFF.